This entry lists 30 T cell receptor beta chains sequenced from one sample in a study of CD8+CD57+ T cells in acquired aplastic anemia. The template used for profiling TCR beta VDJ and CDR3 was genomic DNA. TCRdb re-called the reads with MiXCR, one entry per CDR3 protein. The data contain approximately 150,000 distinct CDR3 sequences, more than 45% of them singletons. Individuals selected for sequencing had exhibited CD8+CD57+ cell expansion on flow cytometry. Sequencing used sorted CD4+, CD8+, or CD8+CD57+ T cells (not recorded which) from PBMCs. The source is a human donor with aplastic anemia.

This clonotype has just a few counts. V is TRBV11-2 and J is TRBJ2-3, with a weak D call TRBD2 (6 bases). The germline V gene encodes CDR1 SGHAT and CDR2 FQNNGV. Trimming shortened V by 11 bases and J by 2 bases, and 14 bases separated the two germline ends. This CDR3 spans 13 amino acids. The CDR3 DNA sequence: TGTGCCGGGGGGAATCTGGCCACAGATACGCAGTATTTT. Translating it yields CAGGNLATDTQYF.

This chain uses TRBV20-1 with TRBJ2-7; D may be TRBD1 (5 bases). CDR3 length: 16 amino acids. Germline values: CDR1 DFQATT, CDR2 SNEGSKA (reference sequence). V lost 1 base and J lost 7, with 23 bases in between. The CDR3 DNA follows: TGCAGTGCTAGAGGGGTTAGTTTAAGGGGTATCACGGAGCAGTACTTC. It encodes CSARGVSLRGITEQYF.

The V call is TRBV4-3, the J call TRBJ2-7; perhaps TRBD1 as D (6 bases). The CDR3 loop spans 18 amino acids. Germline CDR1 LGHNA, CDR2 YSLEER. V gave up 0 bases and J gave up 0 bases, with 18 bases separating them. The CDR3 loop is CASSQDYTVTGSSYEQYF. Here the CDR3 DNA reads TGCGCCAGCAGCCAAGATTACACAGTTACAGGGAGCTCCTACGAGCAGTACTTC.

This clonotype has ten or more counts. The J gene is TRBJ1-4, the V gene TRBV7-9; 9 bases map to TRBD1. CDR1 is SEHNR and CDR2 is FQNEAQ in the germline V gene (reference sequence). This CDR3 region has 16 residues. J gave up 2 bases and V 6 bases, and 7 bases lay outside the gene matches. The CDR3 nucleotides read TGTGCCAGCAGGGCCACAGGGGGCATCACTAATGAAAAACTGTTTTTT. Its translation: CASRATGGITNEKLFF.

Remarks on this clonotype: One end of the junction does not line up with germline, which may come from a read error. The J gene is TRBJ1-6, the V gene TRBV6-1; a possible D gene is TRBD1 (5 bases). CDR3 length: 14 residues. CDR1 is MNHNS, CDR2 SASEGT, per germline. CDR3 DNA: TGTGCCAGCACCAGGGAGAGATGGCATCCACCCCACCACTTT. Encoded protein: CASTRERWHPPHHF.

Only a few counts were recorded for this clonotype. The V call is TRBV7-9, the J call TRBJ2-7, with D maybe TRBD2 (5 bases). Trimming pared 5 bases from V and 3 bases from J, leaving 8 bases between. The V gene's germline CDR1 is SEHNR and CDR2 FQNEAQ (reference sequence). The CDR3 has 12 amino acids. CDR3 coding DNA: TGTGCCAGCAGCCCTAGCCACTACGAGCAGTACGTC. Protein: CASSPSHYEQYV.

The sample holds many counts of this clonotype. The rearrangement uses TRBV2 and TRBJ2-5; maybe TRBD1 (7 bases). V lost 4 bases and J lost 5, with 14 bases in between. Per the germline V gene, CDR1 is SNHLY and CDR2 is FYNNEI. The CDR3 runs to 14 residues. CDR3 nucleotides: TGTGCCAGCAGTGCCTCAGGGGGGTGGGAGACCCAGTACTTC. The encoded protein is CASSASGGWETQYF.

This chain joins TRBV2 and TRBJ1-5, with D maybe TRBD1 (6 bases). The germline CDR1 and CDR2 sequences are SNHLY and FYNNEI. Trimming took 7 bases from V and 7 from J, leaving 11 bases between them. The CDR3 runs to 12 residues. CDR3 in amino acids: CASKGGRQPQHF. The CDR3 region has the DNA TGTGCCAGCAAGGGGGGGCGACAGCCCCAGCATTTT.

The CDR3 loop is CASSLALGSVNQPQHF. CDR3 bases: TGTGCCAGCAGCTTAGCGCTAGGGTCTGTCAATCAGCCCCAGCATTTT. V gene TRBV11-1 combines with J gene TRBJ1-5; D call uncertain. V was shortened by 0 bases and J by 3 bases, with 12 bases between the two germline ends. Germline V CDR1 and CDR2: SGHAT, FQDESV (reference sequence). This CDR3 comprises 16 residues.

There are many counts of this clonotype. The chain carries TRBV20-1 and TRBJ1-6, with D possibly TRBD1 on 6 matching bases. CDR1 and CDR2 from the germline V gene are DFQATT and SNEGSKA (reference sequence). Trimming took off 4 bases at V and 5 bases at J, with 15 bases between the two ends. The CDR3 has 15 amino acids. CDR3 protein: CSAIAGGPDNSPLHF. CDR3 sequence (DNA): TGCAGTGCTATCGCCGGGGGGCCGGATAATTCACCCCTCCACTTT.

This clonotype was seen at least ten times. DNA of the CDR3: TGTGCCAGCAGCCGACAGGGCTCTTCCATCGAGCAGTACTTC. Translated: CASSRQGSSIEQYF. This chain connects TRBV6-1 to TRBJ2-7; 7 bases fit TRBD1. The germline V gene has CDR1 MNHNS and CDR2 SASEGT. Trimming removed 6 bases from V and 6 bases from J; junction bases left unmatched: 11. The CDR3 contains 14 residues.

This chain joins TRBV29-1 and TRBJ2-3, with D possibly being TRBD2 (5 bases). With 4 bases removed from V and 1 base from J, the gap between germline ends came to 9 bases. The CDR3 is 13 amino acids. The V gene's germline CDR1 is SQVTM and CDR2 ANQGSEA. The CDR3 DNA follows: TGCAGCGTTGGATACGGGGGCACAGATACGCAGTATTTT. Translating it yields CSVGYGGTDTQYF.

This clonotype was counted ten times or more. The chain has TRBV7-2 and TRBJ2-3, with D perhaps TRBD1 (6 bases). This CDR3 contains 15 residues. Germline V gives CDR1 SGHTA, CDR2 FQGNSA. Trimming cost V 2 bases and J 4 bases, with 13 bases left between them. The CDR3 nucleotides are TGTGCCAGCAGCTTATTACAGGGAACCGCAGATACGCAGTATTTT. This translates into CASSLLQGTADTQYF.

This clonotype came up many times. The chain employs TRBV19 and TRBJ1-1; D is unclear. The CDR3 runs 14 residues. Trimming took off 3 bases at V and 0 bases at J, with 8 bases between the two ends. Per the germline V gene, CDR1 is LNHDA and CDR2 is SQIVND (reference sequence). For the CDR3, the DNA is TGTGCCAGTAGTATGAAAGTATTGAACACTGAAGCTTTCTTT. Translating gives CASSMKVLNTEAFF.

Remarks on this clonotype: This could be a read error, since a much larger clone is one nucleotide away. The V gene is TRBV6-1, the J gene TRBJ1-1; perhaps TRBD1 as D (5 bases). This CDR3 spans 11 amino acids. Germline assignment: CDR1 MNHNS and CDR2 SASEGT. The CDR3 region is CASRRQGETSF. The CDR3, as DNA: TGTGCCAGCAGAAGGCAGGGAGAGACTTCCTTT.

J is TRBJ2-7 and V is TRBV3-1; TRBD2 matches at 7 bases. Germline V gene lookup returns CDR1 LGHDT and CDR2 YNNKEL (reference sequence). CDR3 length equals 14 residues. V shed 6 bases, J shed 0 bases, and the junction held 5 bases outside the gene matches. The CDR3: CASSPGLGSYEQYF. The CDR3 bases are TGTGCCAGCAGTCCTGGACTAGGCTCCTACGAGCAGTACTTC.

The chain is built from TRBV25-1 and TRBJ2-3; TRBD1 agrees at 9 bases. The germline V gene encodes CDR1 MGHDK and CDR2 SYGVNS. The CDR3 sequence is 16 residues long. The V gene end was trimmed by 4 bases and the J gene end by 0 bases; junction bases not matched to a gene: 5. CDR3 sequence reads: CASSGLGTGSTDTQYF. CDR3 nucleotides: TGTGCCAGCAGTGGGTTAGGGACAGGGAGCACAGATACGCAGTATTTT.

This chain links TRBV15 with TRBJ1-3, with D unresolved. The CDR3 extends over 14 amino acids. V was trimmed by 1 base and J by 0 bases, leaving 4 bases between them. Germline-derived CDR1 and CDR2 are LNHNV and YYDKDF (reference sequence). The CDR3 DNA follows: TGTGCCACCAGCAGAGCCATCTCTGGAAACACCATATATTTT. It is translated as CATSRAISGNTIYF.

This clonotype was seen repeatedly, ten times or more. For the CDR3, the DNA is TGTGCCAGCTCACCGGTCGTTGGGGGGGTTAGCGAGCAGTACTTC. It yields the protein CASSPVVGGVSEQYF. The chain has TRBV18 and TRBJ2-7; 7 bases fit TRBD2. Unmatched junction bases numbered 11, after V lost 3 bases and J lost 6 bases. The CDR3 has 15 amino acids. Germline values: CDR1 KGHSH, CDR2 LQKENI.

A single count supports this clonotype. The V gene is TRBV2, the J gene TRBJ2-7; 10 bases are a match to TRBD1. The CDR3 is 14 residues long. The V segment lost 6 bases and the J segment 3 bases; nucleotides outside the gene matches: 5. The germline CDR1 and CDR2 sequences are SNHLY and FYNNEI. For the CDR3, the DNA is TGTGCCAGCAGCGGGACAGGGGTATTCTACGAGCAGTACTTC. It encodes CASSGTGVFYEQYF.

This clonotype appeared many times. The CDR3 reads CASSMSETQYF. CDR3 coding DNA: TGTGCCAGTAGTATGAGTGAGACCCAGTACTTC. The rearrangement links TRBV19 to TRBJ2-5; D unclear. V lost 3 bases to trimming and J lost 5 bases, with 4 bases between them. This CDR3 region has 11 residues. Per germline, CDR1 LNHDA and CDR2 SQIVND (reference sequence).

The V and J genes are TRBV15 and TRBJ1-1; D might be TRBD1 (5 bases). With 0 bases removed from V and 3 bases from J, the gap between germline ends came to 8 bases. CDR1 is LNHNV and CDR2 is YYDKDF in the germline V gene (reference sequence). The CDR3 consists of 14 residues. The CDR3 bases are TGTGCCACCAGCAGAGAACAGGAGCACACTGAAGCTTTCTTT. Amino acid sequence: CATSREQEHTEAFF.

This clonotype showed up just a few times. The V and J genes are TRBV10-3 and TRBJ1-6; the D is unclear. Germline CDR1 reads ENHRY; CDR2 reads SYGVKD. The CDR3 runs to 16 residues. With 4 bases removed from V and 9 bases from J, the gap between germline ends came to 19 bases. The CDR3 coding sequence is TGTGCCATCAGTGGATCGCAACCTGGGGAAGGTTCACCCCTCCACTTT. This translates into CAISGSQPGEGSPLHF.

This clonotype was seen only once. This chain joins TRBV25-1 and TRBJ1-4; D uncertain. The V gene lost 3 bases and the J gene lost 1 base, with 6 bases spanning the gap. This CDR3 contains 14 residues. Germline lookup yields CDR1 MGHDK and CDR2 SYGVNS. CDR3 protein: CASSEHKTNEKLFF. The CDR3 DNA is TGTGCCAGCAGTGAGCATAAAACTAATGAAAAACTGTTTTTT.

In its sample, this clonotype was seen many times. CDR3 bases: TGTGCCAGCACCATCACACAGGGGGCCACTGAAGCTTTCTTT. The encoded protein is CASTITQGATEAFF. This chain connects TRBV2 to TRBJ1-1; 9 nucleotides align to TRBD1. This CDR3 spans 14 amino acids. Germline V gives CDR1 SNHLY, CDR2 FYNNEI. J was trimmed by 4 bases and V by 7 bases; bases with no gene match: 7.

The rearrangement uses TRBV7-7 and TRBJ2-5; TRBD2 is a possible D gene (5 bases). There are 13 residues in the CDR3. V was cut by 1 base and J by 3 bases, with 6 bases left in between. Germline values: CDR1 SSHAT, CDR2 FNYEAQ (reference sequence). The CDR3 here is CASSLGGEETQYF. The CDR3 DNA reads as TGTGCCAGCAGCTTAGGGGGAGAAGAGACCCAGTACTTC.

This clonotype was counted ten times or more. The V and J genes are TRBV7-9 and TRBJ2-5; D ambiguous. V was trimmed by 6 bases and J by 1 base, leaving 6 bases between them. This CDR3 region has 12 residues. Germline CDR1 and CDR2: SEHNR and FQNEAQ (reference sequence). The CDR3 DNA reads TGTGCCAGCAGTCAGTCCCAAGAGACCCAGTACTTC. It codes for CASSQSQETQYF.

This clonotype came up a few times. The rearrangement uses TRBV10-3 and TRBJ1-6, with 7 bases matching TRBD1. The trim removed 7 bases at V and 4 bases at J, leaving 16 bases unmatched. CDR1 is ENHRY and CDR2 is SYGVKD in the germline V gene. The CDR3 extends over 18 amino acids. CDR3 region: CAIKIDRVGSVYNSPLHF. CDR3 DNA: TGTGCCATCAAAATAGACAGGGTAGGCTCCGTTTATAATTCACCCCTCCACTTT.

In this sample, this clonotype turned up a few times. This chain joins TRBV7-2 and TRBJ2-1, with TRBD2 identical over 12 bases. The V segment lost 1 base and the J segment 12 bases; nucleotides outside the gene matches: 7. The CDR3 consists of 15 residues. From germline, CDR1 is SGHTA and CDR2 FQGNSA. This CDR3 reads CASSLGLAGALRQFF. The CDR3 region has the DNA TGTGCCAGCAGCTTAGGACTAGCGGGGGCCCTAAGGCAGTTCTTC.

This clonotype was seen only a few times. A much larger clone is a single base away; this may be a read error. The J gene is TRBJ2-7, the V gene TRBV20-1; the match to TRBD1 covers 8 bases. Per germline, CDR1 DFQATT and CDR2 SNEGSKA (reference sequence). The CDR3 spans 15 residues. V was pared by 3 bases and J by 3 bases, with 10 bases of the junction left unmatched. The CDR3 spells CSASQPQDRDYEQYF. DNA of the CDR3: TGCAGTGCTAGCCAGCCCCAGGACAGGGACTACGAGCAGTACTTC.